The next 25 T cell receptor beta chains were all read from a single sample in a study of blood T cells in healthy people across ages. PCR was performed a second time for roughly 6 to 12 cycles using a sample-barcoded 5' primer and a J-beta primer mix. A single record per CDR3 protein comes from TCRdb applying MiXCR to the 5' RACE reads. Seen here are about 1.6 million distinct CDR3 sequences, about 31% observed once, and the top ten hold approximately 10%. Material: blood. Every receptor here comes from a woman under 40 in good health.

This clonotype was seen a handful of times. CDR3 sequence: CASSHDRYYEQYF. The DNA of the CDR3 is TGTGCCAGCAGCCACGACAGATACTACGAGCAGTACTTC. J is TRBJ2-7 and V is TRBV3-1; weak D call: TRBD1 (5 bases). Between the trimmed V and J ends, which lost 3 bases and 3 bases, there was a span of 9 bases. The CDR3 is made up of 13 amino acids. Germline V lookup: CDR1 LGHDT, CDR2 YNNKEL (reference sequence).

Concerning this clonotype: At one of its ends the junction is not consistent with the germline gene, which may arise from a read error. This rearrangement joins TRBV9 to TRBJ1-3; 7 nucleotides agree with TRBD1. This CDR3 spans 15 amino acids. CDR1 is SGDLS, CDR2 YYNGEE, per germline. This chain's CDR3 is CASSVGDSSGNIIYF. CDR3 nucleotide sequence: TGTGCCAGCAGCGTAGGGGACAGCTCTGGAAACATCATATATTTT.

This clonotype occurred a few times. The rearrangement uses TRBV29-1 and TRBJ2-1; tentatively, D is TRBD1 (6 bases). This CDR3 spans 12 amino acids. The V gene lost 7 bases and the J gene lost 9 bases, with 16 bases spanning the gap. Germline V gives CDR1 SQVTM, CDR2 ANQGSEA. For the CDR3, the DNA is TGCAGCGGGGCCCAGGGGCTGAGTGAGCAGTTCTTC. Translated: CSGAQGLSEQFF.

The chain's CDR3 is CASSPPRQGIVIQYF. The CDR3 bases are TGTGCCAGCAGTCCCCCCCGGCAGGGGATTGTCATTCAGTACTTC. The J gene is TRBJ2-4, the V gene TRBV28, with D possibly matching TRBD1 (6 bases). The CDR3 is made up of 15 amino acids. Germline V CDR1 and CDR2: MDHEN, SYDVKM. Trimming took 5 bases from V and 9 from J, leaving 20 bases between them.

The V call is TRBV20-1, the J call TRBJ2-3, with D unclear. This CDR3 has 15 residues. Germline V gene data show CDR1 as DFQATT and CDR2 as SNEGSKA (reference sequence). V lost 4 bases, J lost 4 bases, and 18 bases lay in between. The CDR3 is CSATGVLSSPDTQYF. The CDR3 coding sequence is TGCAGTGCTACTGGTGTTCTAAGCAGCCCAGATACGCAGTATTTT.

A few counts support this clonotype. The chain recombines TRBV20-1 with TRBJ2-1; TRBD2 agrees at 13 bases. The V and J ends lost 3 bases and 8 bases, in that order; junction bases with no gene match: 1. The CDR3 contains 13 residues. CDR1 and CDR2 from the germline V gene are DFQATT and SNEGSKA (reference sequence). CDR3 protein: CSARTSGRYEQFF. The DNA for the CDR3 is TGCAGTGCTAGGACTAGCGGGAGGTATGAGCAGTTCTTC.

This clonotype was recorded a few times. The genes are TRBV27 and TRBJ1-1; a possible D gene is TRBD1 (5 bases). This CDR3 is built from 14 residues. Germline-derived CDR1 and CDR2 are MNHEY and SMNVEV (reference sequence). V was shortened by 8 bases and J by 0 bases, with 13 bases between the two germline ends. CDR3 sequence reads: CASGRDLMNTEAFF. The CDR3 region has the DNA TGTGCCAGCGGCAGGGACCTTATGAACACTGAAGCTTTCTTT.

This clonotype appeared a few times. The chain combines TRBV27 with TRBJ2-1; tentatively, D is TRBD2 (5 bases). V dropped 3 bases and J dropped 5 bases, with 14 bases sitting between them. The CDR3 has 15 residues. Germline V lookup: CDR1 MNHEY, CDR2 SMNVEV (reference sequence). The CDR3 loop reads CASSFYPSRNNEQFF. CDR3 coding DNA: TGTGCCAGCAGTTTTTATCCTAGCAGAAACAATGAGCAGTTCTTC.

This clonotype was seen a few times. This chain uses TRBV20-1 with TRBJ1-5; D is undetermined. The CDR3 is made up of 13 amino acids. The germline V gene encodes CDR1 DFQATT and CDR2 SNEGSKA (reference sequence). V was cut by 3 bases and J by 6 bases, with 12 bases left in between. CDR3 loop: CSARSSVIQPQHF. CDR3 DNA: TGCAGTGCTAGGAGCTCGGTAATTCAGCCCCAGCATTTT.

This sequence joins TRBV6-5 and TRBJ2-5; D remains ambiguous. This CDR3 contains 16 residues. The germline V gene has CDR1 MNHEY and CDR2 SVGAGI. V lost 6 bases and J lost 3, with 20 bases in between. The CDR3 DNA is TGTGCCAGCAGGGCCAGGACCTTCACAAAAAAAGAGACCCAGTACTTC. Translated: CASRARTFTKKETQYF.

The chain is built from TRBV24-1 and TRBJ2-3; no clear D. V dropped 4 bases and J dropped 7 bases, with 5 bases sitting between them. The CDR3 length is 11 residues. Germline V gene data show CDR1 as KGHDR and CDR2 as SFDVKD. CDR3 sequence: CATSEENTQYF. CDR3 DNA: TGTGCCACCAGTGAGGAGAATACGCAGTATTTT.

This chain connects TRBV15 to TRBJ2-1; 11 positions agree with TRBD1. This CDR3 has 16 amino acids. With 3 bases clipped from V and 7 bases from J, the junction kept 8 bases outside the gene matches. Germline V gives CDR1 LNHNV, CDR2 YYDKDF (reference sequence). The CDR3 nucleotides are TGTGCCACCAGCAGCTTACCGGGACAGGGGGATAATGAGCAGTTCTTC. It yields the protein CATSSLPGQGDNEQFF.

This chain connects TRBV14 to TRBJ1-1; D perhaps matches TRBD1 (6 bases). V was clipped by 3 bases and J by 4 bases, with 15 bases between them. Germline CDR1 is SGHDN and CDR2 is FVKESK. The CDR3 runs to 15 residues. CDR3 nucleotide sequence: TGTGCCAGCAGCCAGGGCGCACAGGGAGCCACTGAAGCTTTCTTT. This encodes CASSQGAQGATEAFF.

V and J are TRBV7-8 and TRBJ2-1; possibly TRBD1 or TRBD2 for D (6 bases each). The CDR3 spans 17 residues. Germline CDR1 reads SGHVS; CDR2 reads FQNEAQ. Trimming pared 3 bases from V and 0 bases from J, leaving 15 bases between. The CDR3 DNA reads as TGTGCCAGCAGCTTTGAGGGGGACTCCCACTCCTACAATGAGCAGTTCTTC. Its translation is CASSFEGDSHSYNEQFF. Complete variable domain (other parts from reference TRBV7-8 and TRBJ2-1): GAGVSQSPRYKVAKRGQDVALRCDPISGHVSLFWYQQALGQGPEFLTYFQNEAQLDKSGLPSDRFFAERPEGSVSTLKIQRTQQEDSAVYLCASSFEGDSHSYNEQFFGPGTRLTVL.

The CDR3 spells CSARDRRTGQAGETQYF. The DNA for the CDR3 is TGCAGTGCTAGAGATAGGAGGACAGGGCAAGCAGGGGAGACCCAGTACTTC. The V call is TRBV20-1, the J call TRBJ2-5; 8 positions agree with TRBD1. J gave up 5 bases and V 0 bases, and 14 bases lay outside the gene matches. Germline V gene data show CDR1 as DFQATT and CDR2 as SNEGSKA (reference sequence). This CDR3 has 17 residues.

The CDR3 region is CASSLPTTLFTEAFF. As DNA, the CDR3 is TGTGCCAGCAGCTTACCTACTACACTCTTCACTGAAGCTTTCTTT. The rearrangement joins TRBV7-9 to TRBJ1-1, with D unclear. Germline CDR1 is SEHNR and CDR2 is FQNEAQ (reference sequence). The V end was cut by 2 bases, the J end by 4 bases, with 14 bases between. The CDR3 has 15 residues.

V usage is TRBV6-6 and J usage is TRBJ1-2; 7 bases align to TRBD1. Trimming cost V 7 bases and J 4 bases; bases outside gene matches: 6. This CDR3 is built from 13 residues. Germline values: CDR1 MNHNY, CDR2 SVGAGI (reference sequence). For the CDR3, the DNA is TGTGCCAGCACCTCGGACAGGCGCTATGGCTACACCTTC. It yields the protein CASTSDRRYGYTF.

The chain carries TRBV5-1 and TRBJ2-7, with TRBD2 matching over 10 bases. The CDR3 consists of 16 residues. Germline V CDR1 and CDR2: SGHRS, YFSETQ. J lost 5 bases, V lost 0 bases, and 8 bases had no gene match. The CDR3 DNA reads TGCGCCAGCAGCTTGGAGCTAGCGGGGGTGAGGCACGAGCAGTACTTC. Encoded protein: CASSLELAGVRHEQYF.

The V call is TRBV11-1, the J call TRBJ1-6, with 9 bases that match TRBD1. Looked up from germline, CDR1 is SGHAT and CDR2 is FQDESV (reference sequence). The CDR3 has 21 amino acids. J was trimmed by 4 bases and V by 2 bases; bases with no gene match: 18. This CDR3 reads CASSLSSSGTGRWGYNSPLHF. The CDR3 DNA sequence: TGTGCCAGCAGCTTAAGCTCGTCCGGGACAGGGAGGTGGGGTTATAATTCACCCCTCCACTTT. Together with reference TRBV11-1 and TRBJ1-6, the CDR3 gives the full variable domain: EAEVAQSPRYKITEKSQAVAFWCDPISGHATLYWYRQILGQGPELLVQFQDESVVDDSQLPKDRFSAERLKGVDSTLKIQPAELGDSAMYLCASSLSSSGTGRWGYNSPLHFGNGTRLTVT.

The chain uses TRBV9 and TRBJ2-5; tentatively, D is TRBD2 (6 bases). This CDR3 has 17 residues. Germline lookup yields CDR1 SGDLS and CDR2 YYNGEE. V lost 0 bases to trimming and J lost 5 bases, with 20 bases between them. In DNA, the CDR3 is TGTGCCAGCAGCGTAGCTGGGTCGGCGGGGCCTCGGGAGACCCAGTACTTC. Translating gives CASSVAGSAGPRETQYF.

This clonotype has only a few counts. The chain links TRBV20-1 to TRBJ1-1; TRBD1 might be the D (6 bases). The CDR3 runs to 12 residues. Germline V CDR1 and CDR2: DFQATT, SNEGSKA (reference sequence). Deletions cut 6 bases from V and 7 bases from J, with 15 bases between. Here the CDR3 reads CSAPRGGVEAFF. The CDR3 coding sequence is TGCAGTGCCCCAAGAGGGGGTGTTGAAGCTTTCTTT.

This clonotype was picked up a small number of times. The CDR3 coding sequence is TGCAGTGCCTGGGACAGGGTCTATCTTGAGACCCAGTACTTC. This gives the protein CSAWDRVYLETQYF. This chain links TRBV20-1 with TRBJ2-5; 9 bases align to TRBD1. The CDR3 has 14 amino acids. V shed 6 bases, J shed 5 bases, and the junction held 10 bases outside the gene matches. Germline V CDR1 and CDR2: DFQATT, SNEGSKA (reference sequence).

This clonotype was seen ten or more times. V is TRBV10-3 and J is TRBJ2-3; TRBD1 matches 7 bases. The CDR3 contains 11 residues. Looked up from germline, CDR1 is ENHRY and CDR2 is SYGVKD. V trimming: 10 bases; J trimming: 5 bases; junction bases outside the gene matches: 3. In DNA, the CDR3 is TGTGCCACGTCAGGGGGAGATACGCAGTATTTT. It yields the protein CATSGGDTQYF.

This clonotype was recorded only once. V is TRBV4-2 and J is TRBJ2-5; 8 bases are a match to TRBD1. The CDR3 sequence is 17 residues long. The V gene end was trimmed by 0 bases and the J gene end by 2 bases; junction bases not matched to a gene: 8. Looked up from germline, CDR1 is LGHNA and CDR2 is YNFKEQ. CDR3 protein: CASSQEVGTGRQETQYF. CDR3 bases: TGTGCCAGCAGCCAAGAGGTGGGGACAGGTCGACAAGAGACCCAGTACTTC.

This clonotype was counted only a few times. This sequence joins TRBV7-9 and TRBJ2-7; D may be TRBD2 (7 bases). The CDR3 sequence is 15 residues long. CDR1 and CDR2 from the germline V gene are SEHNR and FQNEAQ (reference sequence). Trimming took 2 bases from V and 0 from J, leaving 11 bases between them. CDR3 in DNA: TGTGCCAGCAGCTTACCGGGGGGCGACTCCTACGAGCAGTACTTC. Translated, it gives CASSLPGGDSYEQYF.